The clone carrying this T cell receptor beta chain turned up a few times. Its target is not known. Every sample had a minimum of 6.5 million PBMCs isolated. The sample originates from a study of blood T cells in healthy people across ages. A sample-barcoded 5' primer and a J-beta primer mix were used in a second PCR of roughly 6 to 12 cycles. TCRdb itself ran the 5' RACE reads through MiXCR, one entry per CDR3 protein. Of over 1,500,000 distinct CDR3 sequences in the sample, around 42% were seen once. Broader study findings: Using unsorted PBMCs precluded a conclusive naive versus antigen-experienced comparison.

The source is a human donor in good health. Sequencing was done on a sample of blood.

The CDR3 DNA is TGCAGTGCTCTAAGACGGGGAGGTTTGGAAAAACTGTTTTTT. As protein: CSALRRGGLEKLFF. The genes are TRBV20-1 and TRBJ1-4; D call uncertain. Trimming removed 5 bases at V and 8 bases at J, with 18 bases between. The CDR3 loop spans 14 amino acids. Germline CDR1 and CDR2: DFQATT and SNEGSKA (reference sequence).